What follows is one T cell receptor (beta chain) and its context. What it recognizes is unknown. The sample belongs to a study of CXCR3-negative and CXCR3-positive naive CD8 T cells. Across the study: The study obtained around 150 million TRB reads, about 1.5 +/- 0.3 million per library.

Study observations and caveats: In both naive subsets diversity was comparably high, whereas memory CD8+ cells showed much lower diversity. CXCR3-positive naive cells carried more hydrophobic TRB CDR3s than CXCR3-negative naive cells did. The authors found comparable surface CD5 between naive subsets and inferred TCR strength from TRB CDR3 properties. TRBV-TRBJ usage was similar across naive CXCR3 subsets but distinct in memory cells.

Libraries of TRB cDNA were made by 5' RACE and carried UMIs. TCRdb reprocessed the 5' RACE reads; each CDR3 protein has one entry and no DNA is given. The table lists about 51,000 distinct CDR3 sequences. Germline lookup yields CDR1 MNHEY and CDR2 SMNVEV (reference sequence). This CDR3 comprises 14 residues. This chain links TRBV27 with TRBJ2-7. The sequencing input was naive CXCR3+ CD8+ T cells from blood. Subset specified: CD45RO-CCR7+CD27+CD95- naive CD8+ T cells expressing CXCR3 (TNR3+). The receptor's source is a human donor in good health. Some clones in this sample may be carry-over from other donors' samples. The CDR3 is CASSLQGRSYEQYF.